The clone carrying this TCR beta chain was seen ten or more times. PBMCs were derived from about 10 ml fresh peripheral blood. The data stem from a study of T cells in Graves' hyperthyroidism and ophthalmopathy. TCR beta CDR3 regions were amplified from RNA transcripts. First-round RT-PCR with HTBI primers amplified the TCR CDR3 region. A single record per CDR3 protein comes from TCRdb applying MiXCR to the multiplex PCR reads. Of a few hundred thousand distinct CDR3 sequences listed, approximately 14% are singletons. The TCR sequence derives from a woman younger than 30 with Graves' hyperthyroidism. Sequencing used blood.

For the CDR3, the DNA is TGTGCCAGCAGTGAATCAGGGTTTAGGGAGCAGTACTTC. As protein: CASSESGFREQYF. This chain connects TRBV2 to TRBJ2-7; TRBD1 might be the D (5 bases). Trimming took 2 bases from V and 7 from J, leaving 12 bases between them. Germline values: CDR1 SNHLY, CDR2 FYNNEI. This CDR3 is built from 13 residues.